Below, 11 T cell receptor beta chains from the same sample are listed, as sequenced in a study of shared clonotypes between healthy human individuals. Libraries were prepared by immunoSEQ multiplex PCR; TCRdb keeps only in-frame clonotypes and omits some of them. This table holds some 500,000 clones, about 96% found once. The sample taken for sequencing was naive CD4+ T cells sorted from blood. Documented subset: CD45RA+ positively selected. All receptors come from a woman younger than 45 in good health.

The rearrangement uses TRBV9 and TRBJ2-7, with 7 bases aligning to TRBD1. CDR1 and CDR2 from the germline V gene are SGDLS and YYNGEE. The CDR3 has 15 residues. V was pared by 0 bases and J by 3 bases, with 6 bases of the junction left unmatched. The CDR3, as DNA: TGTGCCAGCAGCGTAGCCGGGCAGGGGGTCTACGAGCAGTACTTC. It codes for CASSVAGQGVYEQYF.

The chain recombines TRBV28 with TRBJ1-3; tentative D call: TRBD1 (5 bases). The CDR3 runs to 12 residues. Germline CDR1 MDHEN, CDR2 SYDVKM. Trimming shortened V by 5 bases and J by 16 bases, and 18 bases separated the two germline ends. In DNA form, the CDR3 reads TGTGCCAGCAGTCCGGACATGTCGGACGTGTATTTT. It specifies CASSPDMSDVYF.

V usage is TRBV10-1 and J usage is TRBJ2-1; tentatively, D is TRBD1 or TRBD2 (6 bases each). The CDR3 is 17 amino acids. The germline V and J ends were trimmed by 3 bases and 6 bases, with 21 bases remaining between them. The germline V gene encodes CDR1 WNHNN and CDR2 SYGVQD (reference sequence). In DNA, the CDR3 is TGCGCCAGCAGTGAAGGAGGGAAGGGGGTCCTCGGCAATGAGCAGTTCTTC. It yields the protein CASSEGGKGVLGNEQFF.

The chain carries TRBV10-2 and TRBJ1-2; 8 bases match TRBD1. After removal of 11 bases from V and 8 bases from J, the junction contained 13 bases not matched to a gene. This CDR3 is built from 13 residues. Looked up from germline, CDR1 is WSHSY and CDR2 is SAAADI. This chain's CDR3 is CAARDRPGEGYTF. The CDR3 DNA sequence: TGCGCCGCCCGGGACAGGCCGGGGGAAGGCTACACCTTC.

CDR3 residues: CASSRIGTEAFF. The CDR3 DNA reads TGTGCCAGCAGCAGGATAGGCACTGAAGCTTTCTTT. The chain is built from TRBV28 and TRBJ1-1; no definite D call. The V gene's germline CDR1 is MDHEN and CDR2 SYDVKM. The CDR3 consists of 12 residues. Trimming took 6 bases from V and 4 from J, leaving 9 bases between them. The whole variable domain, remainder taken from reference TRBV28 and TRBJ1-1, is DVKVTQSSRYLVKRTGEKVFLECVQDMDHENMFWYRQDPGLGLRLIYFSYDVKMKEKGDIPEGYSVSREKKERFSLILESASTNQTSMYLCASSRIGTEAFFGQGTRLTVV.

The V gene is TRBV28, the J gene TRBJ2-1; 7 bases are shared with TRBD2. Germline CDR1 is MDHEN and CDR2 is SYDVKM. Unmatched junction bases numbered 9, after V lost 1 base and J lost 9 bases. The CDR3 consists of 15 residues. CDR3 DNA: TGTGCCAGCAGTTTATACAGAGCGGGATCGACTGAGCAGTTCTTC. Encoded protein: CASSLYRAGSTEQFF.

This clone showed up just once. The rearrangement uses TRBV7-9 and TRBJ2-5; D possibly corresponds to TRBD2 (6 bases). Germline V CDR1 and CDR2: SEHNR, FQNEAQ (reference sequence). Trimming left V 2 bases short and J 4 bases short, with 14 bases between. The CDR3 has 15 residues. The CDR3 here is CASSLNSGDGETQYF. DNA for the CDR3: TGTGCCAGCAGCTTAAATTCGGGAGACGGAGAGACCCAGTACTTC.

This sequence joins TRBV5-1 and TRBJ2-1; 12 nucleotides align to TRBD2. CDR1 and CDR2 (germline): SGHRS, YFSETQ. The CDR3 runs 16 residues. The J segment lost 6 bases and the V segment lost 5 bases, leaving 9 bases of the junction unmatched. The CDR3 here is CASRPQLAGGGNEQFF. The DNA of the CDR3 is TGCGCCAGCAGGCCGCAACTAGCGGGAGGAGGCAATGAGCAGTTCTTC.

CDR3 amino acids: CASSYSIGGPEAFF. DNA for the CDR3: TGTGCCAGCAGTTACTCTATAGGCGGACCTGAAGCTTTCTTT. The V gene is TRBV6-6, the J gene TRBJ1-1, with D unclear. Germline values: CDR1 MNHNY, CDR2 SVGAGI (reference sequence). This CDR3 region has 14 residues. V lost 0 bases, J lost 6 bases, and 11 bases lay in between.

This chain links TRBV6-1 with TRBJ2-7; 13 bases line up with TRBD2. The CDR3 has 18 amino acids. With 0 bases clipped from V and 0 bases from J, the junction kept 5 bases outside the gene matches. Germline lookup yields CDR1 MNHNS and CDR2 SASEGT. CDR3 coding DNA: TGTGCCAGCAGTGAAGCGTGGAGACTAGCGGGAGGCTCCTACGAGCAGTACTTC. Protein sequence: CASSEAWRLAGGSYEQYF.

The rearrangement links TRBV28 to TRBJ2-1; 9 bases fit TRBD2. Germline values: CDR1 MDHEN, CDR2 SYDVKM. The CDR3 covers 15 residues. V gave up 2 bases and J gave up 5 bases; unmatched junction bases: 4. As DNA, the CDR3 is TGTGCCAGCAGTTTAAGTGCTAGCGGGAACAATGAGCAGTTCTTC. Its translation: CASSLSASGNNEQFF.